One T cell receptor (beta chain) is described in this entry. Its antigen is unknown. Base qualities were left out, and no much larger clone turns up one base away. CDR1 and CDR2 were assigned from the germline V gene as MNHNS and SASEGT. At the junction V is shortened by 5 bases and J by 4 bases; bases outside the gene matches: 3. The CDR3, from cysteine to phenylalanine, totals 15 residues. Here the CDR3 DNA is all that survives: 45 bases in frame from base 1. Read against the paper, the sample's time point label means: cycle 1 day 1 (C1D1), immediately before nivolumab initiation. Every trial patient had relapsed after autologous stem cell transplantation, and cohorts A, B and C differed in prior brentuximab vedotin exposure. A total of more than 55 patients with relapsed/refractory classical Hodgkin lymphoma made up the trial cohort, and each patient's best overall response was complete response, partial response or progressive disease. Single-agent nivolumab was administered to trial patients in the multi-cohort phase II CheckMate 205 trial. Best overall response was determined by an independent review committee according to the 2007 International Working Group response criteria. Trial PBMCs were collected immediately before nivolumab initiation (C1D1) and during therapy at cycle 2 day 1 and cycle 4 day 1. Peripheral blood was collected in 8 mL Vacutainer Cell Preparation Tubes, from which PBMCs were isolated by centrifugation and then cryopreserved.

The data were obtained in a study of PD-1 blockade in classical Hodgkin lymphoma (dated by TCRdb to the early 2020s). Describing the broader study: Nivolumab dosing was 3 mg/kg intravenously every 2 weeks, continuing until either disease progression or unacceptable toxicity. A peripheral blood immune signature of response to PD-1 blockade in classical Hodgkin lymphoma was defined using TCR beta sequencing and CyTOF.

General findings and caveats noted by the study authors: Lower diversity was seen in patients whose nivolumab began less than 1 year after ASCT, and these patients were left out of later analyses so that immune reconstitution would not confound the results. Baseline diversity similar to that of newly diagnosed patients was observed in trial patients achieving complete response, whereas significantly lower diversity was observed in partial responders and progressors. Baseline TCR diversity was reported to be lower in newly diagnosed patients than in healthy donors, and even lower in relapsed/refractory patients. The study was restricted to a single clinical trial cohort, and the causes of repertoire differences, possibly disease activity or prior therapy, were left undefined. A significant rise by C4D1 was seen in CD4+ but not CD8+ TCR diversity (p=0.0027 vs p=0.16), with the rise being most apparent in complete responders (p=0.02).

The Qiagen DNeasy kit was used to extract genomic DNA both from unsorted PBMCs and from the negatively selected CD4+ and CD8+ fractions. Using primers that anneal to V and J segments, immunoSEQ multiplex PCR amplified the TCR beta CDR3 regions. A synthetic immune receptor repertoire was used to minimize amplification bias, and remaining bias was computationally removed after sequencing. The source study handled its data this way. Repertoire diversity was quantified as the Shannon entropy index using custom Python scripts. Unsorted, CD4+ and CD8+ repertoires were examined separately, except in combined analyses, for which CD4+ and CD8+ sequences were merged in silico. A clone counted as expanded when the clone's frequency after treatment rose at least 2-fold relative to C1D1, and clones undetected at baseline were given a pseudocount of 0.5. Singleton clones were defined as clones with 0 or 1 copy at C1D1, and non-singleton clones were defined as clones with 2 or more copies. Clones expanded in unsorted samples were annotated as CD4+, CD8+ or unknown by matching protein sequences in sorted samples from the same patient. Wilcoxon tests on paired samples were used to test diversity changes from C1D1 to C4D1. TCRdb took over this immuneACCESS table, retaining in-frame rearrangements with V and J assigned. Such tables are incomplete; in checked studies, under half of the missing clones stem from an unresolved V gene, and the remainder is unexplained. V and J calls and clone size come straight from that table; D and trimming were deduced from the DNA. The sample table holds approximately 60,000 clones, of which roughly nine tenths were seen once. In total, the top ten clones hold 9.7% of the sample.

Sequencing used peripheral blood mononuclear cells (PBMCs), obtained at baseline. The clonotype originates from a human donor with classical Hodgkin lymphoma. Here the chain combines TRBV6-1 and TRBJ2-2; TRBD1 agrees with 11 junctional bases. The DNA reads TGTGCCAGCAGTAAGGGACAGGGGGTCACCGGGGAGCTGTTTTTT. The encoded protein is CASSKGQGVTGELFF.